This T cell receptor (beta chain) was recorded in a study of T cells after somatic rescue of genetic block. TCRdb's copy holds only in-frame clones and misses some; the assay was immunoSEQ multiplex PCR. The sample holds about 88,000 clones, about 90% seen once. This clone showed up just once. The germline V and J ends were trimmed by 0 bases and 3 bases, with 12 bases remaining between them. CDR3 length: 16 residues. Germline CDR1 reads SGHRS; CDR2 reads YFSETQ. Sequenced input: peripheral blood mononuclear cells (PBMCs). V usage is TRBV5-1 and J usage is TRBJ2-2; D unclear. The receptor's source is a woman younger than 35. The CDR3, as DNA: TGCGCCAGCAGCTTGGTAGTTACAGACTACACCGGGGAGCTGTTTTTT. Amino acid sequence: CASSLVVTDYTGELFF.